One and the same sample provided the 21 T cell receptor beta chains below, sequenced in a study of T-cell memory formation after mild COVID-19. TCRdb re-analysed the 5' RACE reads in MiXCR, keeping a single row per CDR3 protein. The table lists fewer than 250,000 distinct CDR3 sequences, approximately 20% of them singletons, with roughly 2.3% in the top ten. Sequencing used PBMCs or a T cell subset sorted from them (not recorded which). These receptors were obtained from an adult woman who had mild COVID-19 (a few samples of this study predate the infection). Cell type and time point are not known.

This clonotype has just a few counts. This sequence joins TRBV12-3 or TRBV12-4 and TRBJ2-1, with 13 bases that match TRBD2. Unmatched junction bases numbered 15, after V lost 7 bases and J lost 9 bases. The CDR3 loop spans 17 amino acids. This chain's CDR3 is CASTPSGTSGTNGEQFF. CDR3 bases: TGTGCCAGCACTCCCTCTGGGACTAGCGGGACAAACGGTGAGCAGTTCTTC.

This clonotype was seen a few times. This sequence joins TRBV15 and TRBJ1-6; no definite D call. CDR3 length: 15 residues. The V and J ends lost 0 bases and 3 bases respectively, with 6 bases between them. In germline, CDR1 is LNHNV, CDR2 YYDKDF (reference sequence). For the CDR3, the DNA is TGTGCCACCAGCAGAGACAGGAACTATAATTCACCCCTCCACTTT. It specifies CATSRDRNYNSPLHF.

By frequency in the sample, this clonotype is medium-sized. V is TRBV6-6 and J is TRBJ2-1, with D hard to call. The CDR3 contains 15 residues. V lost 2 bases, J lost 0 bases, and 8 bases lay in between. The V gene's germline CDR1 is MNHNY and CDR2 SVGAGI (reference sequence). Here the CDR3 reads CASSYEASSYNEQFF. In DNA, the CDR3 is TGTGCCAGCAGTTACGAGGCGAGCTCCTACAATGAGCAGTTCTTC.

A few counts support this clonotype. The chain recombines TRBV5-5 with TRBJ1-2, with a tentative D call TRBD1 (6 bases). Germline assignment: CDR1 SGHKS and CDR2 YYEKEE (reference sequence). V was pared by 4 bases and J by 4 bases, with 17 bases between. This CDR3 is 15 amino acids long. CDR3 sequence reads: CASSLTDSYIYGYTF. For the CDR3, the DNA is TGTGCCAGCAGCCTCACGGACAGTTATATCTATGGCTACACCTTC.

V and J are TRBV12-3 or TRBV12-4 and TRBJ2-7; D possibly corresponds to TRBD2 (6 bases). Trimming removed 4 bases at V and 7 bases at J, with 26 bases between. There are 17 residues in the CDR3. CDR3 bases: TGTGCCAGCAGTTCCCCAGGACTACCCGGACGAAGGCGAGAGCAGTACTTC. Amino acid sequence: CASSSPGLPGRRREQYF.

There are a few counts of this clonotype. CDR3 nucleotides: TGTGCCAGCAGCTTATTATCGGGGGACACTGAAGCTTTCTTT. It encodes CASSLLSGDTEAFF. The gene calls are TRBV7-9 and TRBJ1-1; D is possibly TRBD1 (5 bases). The V end was cut by 2 bases, the J end by 3 bases, with 10 bases between. Germline V gene data show CDR1 as SEHNR and CDR2 as FQNEAQ (reference sequence). This CDR3 contains 14 residues.

This clonotype appeared a few times. The chain joins TRBV12-3 or TRBV12-4 to TRBJ2-7, with TRBD2 matching 10 bases. V lost 5 bases to trimming and J lost 5 bases; unmatched junction nucleotides: 6. The CDR3 runs to 14 residues. Here the CDR3 reads CASSPSGRGNEQYF. In nucleotides, the CDR3 is TGTGCCAGCAGTCCTAGCGGGAGAGGCAACGAGCAGTACTTC.

This clonotype was counted between two and nine times. The chain joins TRBV20-1 to TRBJ2-3; 10 bases are a match to TRBD1. Germline CDR1 reads DFQATT; CDR2 reads SNEGSKA (reference sequence). Trimming at V came to 5 bases and at J to 5 bases, leaving 4 bases not matched to a gene. This CDR3 is built from 13 residues. The CDR3 DNA reads as TGCAGTGCTTTGACAGGGGGCGGAGATACGCAGTATTTT. It encodes CSALTGGGDTQYF.

This rearrangement joins TRBV7-2 to TRBJ2-5, with D perhaps matching TRBD1 or TRBD2 (5 bases each). Germline V gene lookup returns CDR1 SGHTA and CDR2 FQGNSA. V was pared by 0 bases and J by 2 bases, with 10 bases between. The CDR3 covers 15 residues. The CDR3 coding sequence is TGTGCCAGCAGCTTAGCGGGGGTCCCACAAGAGACCCAGTACTTC. Its protein product is CASSLAGVPQETQYF.

The chain links TRBV20-1 to TRBJ2-5, with TRBD2 identical over 11 bases. This CDR3 spans 16 amino acids. Germline V gene data show CDR1 as DFQATT and CDR2 as SNEGSKA (reference sequence). Trimming took 3 bases from V and 2 from J; bases not matched to a gene: 8. The CDR3 reads CSASRTSGGYQETQYF. The CDR3 nucleotides read TGCAGTGCTAGTAGAACTAGCGGGGGTTATCAAGAGACCCAGTACTTC.

The chain is built from TRBV5-1 and TRBJ2-1; 7 bases are a match to TRBD2. Unmatched junction bases numbered 11, after V lost 1 base and J lost 7 bases. The CDR3 is made up of 16 amino acids. Germline V CDR1 and CDR2: SGHRS, YFSETQ. The CDR3 region has the DNA TGCGCCAGCAGCTTGATATCCGGGGGGTTTAAGAATGAGCAGTTCTTC. Amino acids: CASSLISGGFKNEQFF. Together with reference TRBV5-1 and TRBJ2-1, the CDR3 gives the full variable domain: KAGVTQTPRYLIKTRGQQVTLSCSPISGHRSVSWYQQTPGQGLQFLFEYFSETQRNKGNFPGRFSGRQFSNSRSEMNVSTLELGDSALYLCASSLISGGFKNEQFFGPGTRLTVL.

The V call is TRBV5-6, the J call TRBJ2-1; 10 nucleotides line up with TRBD2. The V gene's germline CDR1 is SGHDT and CDR2 YYEEEE. V lost 2 bases and J lost 13; bases outside the gene matches: 18. The CDR3 runs 17 residues. The CDR3 is CASSFSGRAQISGDQFF. The CDR3 coding sequence is TGTGCCAGCAGCTTCAGCGGGAGGGCCCAAATTTCTGGGGACCAGTTCTTC.

The V gene is TRBV9, the J gene TRBJ1-3; the D is unclear. The CDR3 runs to 15 residues. Trimming took off 0 bases at V and 2 bases at J, with 9 bases between the two ends. Germline CDR1 SGDLS, CDR2 YYNGEE. Written as DNA, the CDR3 is TGTGCCAGCAGCGTAGATCGGGCAGCTGGAAACACCATATATTTT. It encodes CASSVDRAAGNTIYF.

The chain combines TRBV4-2 with TRBJ2-1; 11 nucleotides line up with TRBD2. Germline lookup yields CDR1 LGHNA and CDR2 YNFKEQ. V lost 8 bases and J lost 4; bases outside the gene matches: 13. The CDR3 has 17 residues. Here the CDR3 reads CASGVGGGTSGYNEQFF. The CDR3 DNA reads as TGTGCCAGCGGAGTTGGGGGAGGGACTAGCGGATACAATGAGCAGTTCTTC.

The rearrangement uses TRBV9 and TRBJ2-1; 7 bases match TRBD2. CDR3 length: 14 residues. The V and J ends lost 3 bases and 5 bases, in that order; junction bases with no gene match: 5. Germline CDR1 SGDLS, CDR2 YYNGEE. CDR3 in amino acids: CASSGGLTDNEQFF. The CDR3 region has the DNA TGTGCCAGCAGCGGGGGACTAACGGACAATGAGCAGTTCTTC.

This clonotype was picked up a small number of times. V gene TRBV6-2 or TRBV6-3 combines with J gene TRBJ2-6; 7 bases align to TRBD1. The CDR3 totals 17 residues. The V gene's germline CDR1 is MNHEY and CDR2 SVGEGT. V shed 6 bases and J 2 bases; nucleotides not matched to a gene: 10. CDR3 nucleotides: TGTGCCAGCAGCAGAGCGACAGGGCTGGCTGGGGCCAACGTCCTGACTTTC. As protein: CASSRATGLAGANVLTF.

This clonotype was recorded a few times. This sequence joins TRBV5-1 and TRBJ2-7; 12 positions match TRBD2. This CDR3 is 17 amino acids long. In germline, CDR1 is SGHRS, CDR2 YFSETQ. V lost 4 bases to trimming and J lost 6 bases; unmatched junction nucleotides: 14. The CDR3 region is CASSPGLAGPATGEQYF. In DNA, the CDR3 is TGCGCCAGCAGCCCGGGACTAGCGGGCCCCGCGACGGGCGAGCAGTACTTC. The whole variable domain, remainder taken from reference TRBV5-1 and TRBJ2-7, is KAGVTQTPRYLIKTRGQQVTLSCSPISGHRSVSWYQQTPGQGLQFLFEYFSETQRNKGNFPGRFSGRQFSNSRSEMNVSTLELGDSALYLCASSPGLAGPATGEQYFGPGTRLTVT.

The J gene is TRBJ1-4, the V gene TRBV18; 8 bases map to TRBD1. This CDR3 has 13 amino acids. Looked up from germline, CDR1 is KGHSH and CDR2 is LQKENI. The J segment lost 8 bases and the V segment lost 3 bases, leaving 2 bases of the junction unmatched. The CDR3 loop reads CASSPRTGEKLFF. The DNA of the CDR3 is TGTGCCAGCTCACCCCGGACAGGGGAAAAACTGTTTTTT.

The chain carries TRBV29-1 and TRBJ2-7, with 11 bases identical to TRBD2. CDR3 size: 13 residues. The germline V gene encodes CDR1 SQVTM and CDR2 ANQGSEA. Trimming at V came to 7 bases and at J to 2 bases, leaving 4 bases not matched to a gene. CDR3 DNA sequence: TGCAGCGCCGGGACTAGCGGTACCTACGAGCAGTACTTC. It specifies CSAGTSGTYEQYF.

The chain couples TRBV5-4 to TRBJ1-4; 8 bases are shared with TRBD1. This CDR3 is 14 amino acids long. V lost 3 bases and J lost 13; bases outside the gene matches: 11. CDR1 is SGHNT, CDR2 YYREEE, per germline (reference sequence). The DNA for the CDR3 is TGTGCCAGCAGCTCGCCCGGACAGGGAGCAGGACTGTTTTTT. Translating it yields CASSSPGQGAGLFF.

The chain employs TRBV5-1 and TRBJ1-3, with unresolved D. The CDR3 length is 13 residues. Trimming pared 4 bases from V and 2 bases from J, leaving 7 bases between. Germline V gives CDR1 SGHRS, CDR2 YFSETQ. The CDR3 nucleotides read TGCGCCAGCAGCGAAGGGACTGGAAACACCATATATTTT. Translated: CASSEGTGNTIYF. The full variable domain, rest sourced from reference TRBV5-1 and TRBJ1-3, is KAGVTQTPRYLIKTRGQQVTLSCSPISGHRSVSWYQQTPGQGLQFLFEYFSETQRNKGNFPGRFSGRQFSNSRSEMNVSTLELGDSALYLCASSEGTGNTIYFGEGSWLTVV.